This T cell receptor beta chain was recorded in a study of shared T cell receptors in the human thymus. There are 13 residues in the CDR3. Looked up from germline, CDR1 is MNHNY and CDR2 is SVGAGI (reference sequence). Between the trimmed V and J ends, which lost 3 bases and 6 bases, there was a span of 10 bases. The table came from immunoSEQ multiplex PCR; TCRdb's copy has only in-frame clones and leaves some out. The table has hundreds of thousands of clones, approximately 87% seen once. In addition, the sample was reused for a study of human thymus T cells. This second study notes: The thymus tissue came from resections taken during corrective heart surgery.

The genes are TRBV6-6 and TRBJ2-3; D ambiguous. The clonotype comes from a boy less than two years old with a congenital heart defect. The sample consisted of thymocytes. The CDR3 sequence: CASSYHSLDTQYF. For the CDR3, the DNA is TGTGCCAGCAGTTATCATAGTCTGGATACGCAGTATTTT.